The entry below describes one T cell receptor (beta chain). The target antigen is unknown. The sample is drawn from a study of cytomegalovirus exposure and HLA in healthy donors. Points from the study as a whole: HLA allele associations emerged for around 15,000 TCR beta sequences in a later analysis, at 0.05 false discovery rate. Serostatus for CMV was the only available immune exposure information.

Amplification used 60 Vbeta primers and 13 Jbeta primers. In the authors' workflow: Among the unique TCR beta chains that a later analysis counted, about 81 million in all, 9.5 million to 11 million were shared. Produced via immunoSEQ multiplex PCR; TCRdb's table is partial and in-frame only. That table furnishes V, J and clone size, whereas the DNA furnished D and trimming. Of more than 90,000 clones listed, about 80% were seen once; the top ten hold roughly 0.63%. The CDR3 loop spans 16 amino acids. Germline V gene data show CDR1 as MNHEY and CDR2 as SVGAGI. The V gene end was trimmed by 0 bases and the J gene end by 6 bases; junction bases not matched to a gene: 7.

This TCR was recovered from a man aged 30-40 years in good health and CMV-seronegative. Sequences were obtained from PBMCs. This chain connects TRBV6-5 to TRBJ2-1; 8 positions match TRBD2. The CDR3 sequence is CASSYSAGVTGNEQFF. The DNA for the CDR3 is TGTGCCAGCAGTTACTCAGCGGGGGTTACTGGCAATGAGCAGTTCTTC.